These T cell receptor beta chains were read from a single sample in a study of identical twins. TCRdb itself ran the 5' RACE reads through MiXCR, one entry per CDR3 protein. The table includes about 240,000 distinct CDR3 sequences, approximately 7.9% detected once. These data also featured in a second study, about yellow fever vaccine responses in identical twins.

Sequencing used CD8+ T cells sorted from blood. These receptor sequences come from a woman between 18 and 30 years old in good health. The CDR3 runs from the conserved cysteine through the conserved F or W. The D gene is left open where the match is weak. The listing skips clone size in some rows; elsewhere it reads once, few, many or a size class.

>TRBJ1-6|TRBV28|many|TRBD1
TGTGCCAGCAGGGGACAGAATTCACCCCTCCACTTT
CASRGQNSPLHF
>TRBJ2-1|TRBV19|few|.
TGTGCCAGTAGTTGGACAGACAGATCCTACAATGAGCAGTTCTTC
CASSWTDRSYNEQFF
>TRBJ2-7|TRBV18|.|TRBD1
TGTGCCAGCTCACCACCGATATACGGGACAGGGCAACACGAGCAGTACTTC
CASSPPIYGTGQHEQYF
>TRBJ2-7|TRBV15|.|.
TGTGCCACCAGCGGAGGGACCGGGACCAAAAGCTCCTACGAGCAGTACTTC
CATSGGTGTKSSYEQYF
>TRBJ1-1|TRBV7-9|.|.
TGTGCCAGCAGCCCTAACCCCACAGGGTTGGAGAACACTGAAGCTTTCTTT
CASSPNPTGLENTEAFF
>TRBJ2-2|TRBV4-1|.|.
TGCGCCAGCAGCCACCGTTTAAGACAGGTGGACAACACCGGGGAGCTGTTTTTT
CASSHRLRQVDNTGELFF
>TRBJ2-5|TRBV7-9|few|TRBD2
TGTGCCAGCAGCTTGAGGCTAGCGGGGGAAGAGACCCAGTACTTC
CASSLRLAGEETQYF
>TRBJ2-1|TRBV2|many|TRBD1
TGTGCCAGCAGTCACAGGGGAAACAATGAGCAGTTCTTC
CASSHRGNNEQFF
>TRBJ2-7|TRBV9|many|.
TGTGCCAGCAGCGTCACCGCCAAGGTTGAGGGGTCCGAGCAGTACTTC
CASSVTAKVEGSEQYF
>TRBJ2-7|TRBV12-3/TRBV12-4|.|TRBD2
TGTGCCAGCAGTTCCTTGGCGGGAGGGGGCTACGAGCAGTACTTC
CASSSLAGGGYEQYF
>TRBJ2-3|TRBV14|many|.
TGTGCCAGCAGCCAAGGCCCGGGGAACCCAGATACGCAGTATTTT
CASSQGPGNPDTQYF
>TRBJ2-7|TRBV5-6|.|.
TGTGCCAGCAGCTTGAAGGGGGGCGAGCAGTACTTC
CASSLKGGEQYF
>TRBJ2-3|TRBV6-4|many|.
TGTGCCAGCAGTGATTCCGACACAGATACGCAGTATTTT
CASSDSDTDTQYF
>TRBJ2-1|TRBV9|.|TRBD2
TGTGCCAGCAGCGTAAGCGGGGCCAGCTCCTACAATGAGCAGTTCTTC
CASSVSGASSYNEQFF
>TRBJ2-7|TRBV25-1|few|.
TGTGCCAGCAGTGAAGAGGACTACGCCGACGAGCAGTACTTC
CASSEEDYADEQYF
>TRBJ1-4|TRBV6-1|.|.
TGTGCCAGCAGCCGCAGCCTACAGGGAGCGAATGAAAAACTGTTTTTT
CASSRSLQGANEKLFF
>TRBJ1-4|TRBV28|few|.
TGTGCCAGCAGTCATATACTCTCGGGACCACAGCCAATTGAAAAACTGTTTTTT
CASSHILSGPQPIEKLFF
>TRBJ2-5|TRBV7-9|few|.
TGTGCCAGCAGCTTTGTCTCCGAGATAGGCCTAAAAGAGACCCAGTACTTC
CASSFVSEIGLKETQYF
>TRBJ2-5|TRBV7-9|.|.
TGTGCCAGCAGCTACCGGACTCGGGAGACCCAGTACTTC
CASSYRTRETQYF
>TRBJ2-3|TRBV2|.|TRBD2
TGTGCCAGCACCGCCCGACTAGCGGGAGGAGGGGATACGCAGTATTTT
CASTARLAGGGDTQYF
>TRBJ2-3|TRBV2|few|TRBD2
TGTGCCAGCAGTGAGTCGGCTAGCGGGGAGATCACAGATACGCAGTATTTT
CASSESASGEITDTQYF
>TRBJ2-1|TRBV9|many|TRBD2
TGTGCCAGCAGCCACCCAAAGATAGCGGGAGGGAGCAATGAGCAGTTCTTC
CASSHPKIAGGSNEQFF
>TRBJ2-5|TRBV6-1|.|.
TGTGCCAGCAGTGAAGGACTAGGGGGACAAGAGACCCAGTACTTC
CASSEGLGGQETQYF
>TRBJ2-6|TRBV7-9|many|.
TGTGCCAGCAGCGCAGGCGGTGTTACGGCCAACGTCCTGACTTTC
CASSAGGVTANVLTF
>TRBJ2-2|TRBV5-4|few|.
TGTGCCACCGGGCGGAGCCCCACCGGGGAGCTGTTTTTT
CATGRSPTGELFF
>TRBJ1-1|TRBV13|.|.
TGTGCCAGCAGCACGGGACGGCACACTGAAGCTTTCTTT
CASSTGRHTEAFF
>TRBJ2-1|TRBV11-2|few|TRBD2
TGTGCCAGCAGCCGAACTAGCGACAATGAGCAGTTCTTC
CASSRTSDNEQFF